This T cell receptor beta chain was captured by sequencing in a study of T cell responses to AZD1222 COVID-19 vaccine. Of note for this clone: What it recognizes is unknown.

Study-level results: Donors skewed white British and female; clonal diversity was possibly underestimated. A reported finding is that nearly half of spike-specific TCRs target unmutated variant regions. Just 5 to 7 AZD1222 recipients were seropositive at baseline. Once two AZD1222 doses were given, Spike-specific TCR breadth and depth went up.

Per germline, CDR1 DFQATT and CDR2 SNEGSKA (reference sequence). The CDR3 runs to 12 residues. V lost 3 bases and J lost 5, with 11 bases in between. The data were produced by immunoSEQ multiplex PCR, yet TCRdb's version contains in-frame clones alone and is incomplete. Among 90,000 to 150,000 clones listed, 88% were seen once. The rearrangement joins TRBV20-1 to TRBJ2-7; D might be TRBD1 (5 bases). This TCR was recovered from an adult in good health. The material was peripheral blood, obtained on day 0 of AZD1222 vaccination. The CDR3 reads CSASREDNEQYF. CDR3 coding DNA: TGCAGTGCTAGTCGCGAGGACAACGAGCAGTACTTC.